This TCR beta chain was captured in a study of blood T cell repertoires in COVID-19. Study at large: COVID-19 samples collected from the United States, Italy and Spain covered acute and convalescent phases. Sources were T cells, B-cell-depleted T cells, or PBMCs; the material itself was cDNA or gDNA.

Measured with immunoSEQ multiplex PCR; TCRdb has only the in-frame clones, and not every one. The sample carries 70,000 to 100,000 clones, around 91% recorded once. Germline V gene data show CDR1 as KGHDR and CDR2 as SFDVKD. CDR3 length equals 17 residues. J gave up 2 bases and V 4 bases, and 5 bases lay outside the gene matches. This clonotype was obtained from a woman of 80 years or more with active or convalescent COVID-19. The chain uses TRBV24-1 and TRBJ2-2, with TRBD1 matching 11 bases. Sequencing input: peripheral blood. As DNA, the CDR3 is TGTGCCACCAGTGACAGGGACAGGGGGATTAACACCGGGGAGCTGTTTTTT. Translated: CATSDRDRGINTGELFF.